Given below is one T cell receptor beta chain in context. The data were taken from a study of sequential checkpoint blockade in melanoma. Study overall: First-line arms were nivolumab then ipilimumab, or the reverse, randomized 1:1. After both sequences, patients received maintenance nivolumab.

Sequenced by immunoSEQ multiplex PCR; TCRdb stores in-frame clones only, minus some. Counted here are around 6,000 clones, over 40% occurring once; the ten biggest clones make up around 30%. Indicated treatment: randomized to nivolumab then ipilimumab (arm A) or the reverse (arm B). Patients had received no earlier DNA-damaging chemotherapy. Live CD3+CD8+ CD19− CD56− cells were sorted from PBMCs. Looked up from germline, CDR1 is SEHNR and CDR2 is FQNEAQ (reference sequence). The V gene end was trimmed by 5 bases and the J gene end by 4 bases; junction bases not matched to a gene: 7. The CDR3 is 14 residues long.

This specimen was CD8+ T cells sorted from blood (inferred from file names), taken from a patient given nivolumab and ipilimumab in sequence. The genes are TRBV7-9 and TRBJ2-5, with 7 bases identical to TRBD1. The TCR was taken from a human patient with melanoma. Some clones in this sample may be carry-over from other donors' samples. CDR3 nucleotide sequence: TGTGCCAGCAGCCGAAGGGGGCTGGGAGAGACCCAGTACTTC. Encoded protein: CASSRRGLGETQYF.